The TCR beta chain described here comes from a study of human T cells and chemical hapten exposure. The wider study: Variability of per-sample TCR yields stemmed mainly from small differences in pooled library volume.

This clonotype was picked up many times. Time point meaning: healthy volunteer bleed at 6 weeks. The authors extracted total RNA from unfractionated whole blood. The library attached unique molecular identifiers to individual cDNA molecules. One entry per CDR3 protein, called by TCRdb with MiXCR from the RACE reads. This sample has around 70,000 distinct CDR3 sequences, with roughly 6.6% found just once. The CDR3 totals 12 residues. V gave up 6 bases and J gave up 5 bases; unmatched junction bases: 4. Germline lookup yields CDR1 WSHSY and CDR2 SAAADI. The rearrangement uses TRBV10-2 and TRBJ2-7; 7 bases line up with TRBD2. The sample comprised whole blood. The receptor's source is a female donor in good health. Some clones in this sample may be carry-over from other donors' samples. The CDR3 sequence: CASSTSGNEQYF. DNA of the CDR3: TGCGCCAGCAGCACCAGCGGGAACGAGCAGTACTTC.